The sequence of this T cell receptor (beta chain) was determined in a study of cytomegalovirus exposure and HLA in healthy donors. This PCR relied on a set of 60 Vbeta primers and 13 Jbeta primers. Profiling relied on immunoSEQ multiplex PCR, and the TCRdb table lists in-frame clones only, not all of them. The sample consists of roughly 250,000 clones, about 80% of them appearing once. Turning to this clone: The antigen remains unidentified.

V dropped 4 bases and J dropped 3 bases, with 6 bases sitting between them. The CDR3 totals 12 residues. Germline assignment: CDR1 MNHNS and CDR2 SASEGT. Findings of the study overall: Under in vitro conditions, a few CMV-associated chains were confirmed as specific for CMV antigens.

The chain has TRBV6-1 and TRBJ1-1; D gene uncertain. The sequenced material came from PBMCs. The sequence came from a girl aged 2 to 10 in good health and CMV-seronegative. In DNA, the CDR3 is TGTGCCAGCAGTGTTTCGGACACTGAAGCTTTCTTT. This sequence encodes CASSVSDTEAFF.